Sequencing of this T cell receptor (beta chain) was carried out in a study of multiple sclerosis patients with progressive multifocal leukoencephalopathy. Time point meaning: before natalizumab initiation. Here immunoSEQ multiplex PCR was the method, and the copy in TCRdb shows in-frame clones only, minus some. The sample shows approximately 31,000 clones, roughly 90% of them seen only once. Germline assignment: CDR1 SEHNR and CDR2 FQNEAQ (reference sequence). This CDR3 contains 12 residues. With 6 bases removed from V and 9 bases from J, the gap between germline ends came to 12 bases. Sequenced material: PBMCs. This sequence originates from a human donor with multiple sclerosis. The chain couples TRBV7-9 to TRBJ2-1, with D tentatively TRBD2 (6 bases). The CDR3 region is CASRKEGAEQFF. For the CDR3, the DNA is TGTGCCAGCAGAAAGGAGGGTGCTGAGCAGTTCTTC.